These T cell receptor beta chains were read from a single sample in a study of T cell responses to AZD1222 COVID-19 vaccine. Method: immunoSEQ multiplex PCR; TCRdb's copy keeps in-frame clones and lacks some. The sample includes more than 150,000 clones, around 90% of them seen just once. This sample comprised peripheral blood, obtained on day 0 of AZD1222 vaccination. These receptors originate from an adult in good health. Both conserved end residues are part of each CDR3. A D gene is named only where the DNA matches it firmly. The size field is filled for only some rows; it gives once, few, many or a size class.

J gene: TRBJ1-3
D gene: .
V gene: TRBV28
clone size: .
CDR3 DNA: TGTGCCAGCAGTTCTGGGGGCCTGCTCTCTGGAAACACCATATATTTT
CDR3 protein: CASSSGGLLSGNTIYF

J gene: TRBJ2-7
D gene: TRBD1
V gene: TRBV15
clone size: .
CDR3 DNA: TGTGCCACCAGCCGGGACAGCCCCTCCTACGAGCAGTACTTC
CDR3 protein: CATSRDSPSYEQYF

J gene: TRBJ2-7
D gene: .
V gene: TRBV18
clone size: .
CDR3 DNA: TGTGCCAGCTCACCAAGTAGAGGCGAGCAGTACTTC
CDR3 protein: CASSPSRGEQYF

J gene: TRBJ1-1
D gene: .
V gene: TRBV28
clone size: .
CDR3 DNA: TGTGCCAGCGGGAACACTGAAGCTTTCTTT
CDR3 protein: CASGNTEAFF

J gene: TRBJ1-3
D gene: .
V gene: TRBV28
clone size: .
CDR3 DNA: TGTGCCAGCCATCAGGGAGGAAACACCATATATTTT
CDR3 protein: CASHQGGNTIYF

J gene: TRBJ1-4
D gene: .
V gene: TRBV5-4
clone size: .
CDR3 DNA: TGTGCCAGCGGGCTAGATGAGACAGCGGCAACTAATGAAAAACTGTTTTTT
CDR3 protein: CASGLDETAATNEKLFF

J gene: TRBJ2-1
D gene: TRBD2
V gene: TRBV25-1
clone size: .
CDR3 DNA: TGTAAACATTGGAGTGATAGCGGGAGGCACTCCTACAATGAGCAGTTCTTC
CDR3 protein: CKHWSDSGRHSYNEQFF

J gene: TRBJ2-7
D gene: TRBD2
V gene: TRBV2
clone size: once
CDR3 DNA: TGTGCCAGCAGTCCCCCCCCCGGGACTAGCGGGACCTTC
CDR3 protein: CASSPPPGTSGTF

J gene: TRBJ2-5
D gene: .
V gene: TRBV15
clone size: .
CDR3 DNA: TGTGCCACCAGCACGAATAGTCGGGAGACCCAGTACTTC
CDR3 protein: CATSTNSRETQYF

J gene: TRBJ1-4
D gene: TRBD1
V gene: TRBV6-6
clone size: few
CDR3 DNA: TGTGCCAGCAGTTACCCGGCTGGACAGGGTGAAAAACTGTTTTTT
CDR3 protein: CASSYPAGQGEKLFF

J gene: TRBJ1-2
D gene: .
V gene: TRBV5-4
clone size: .
CDR3 DNA: TGTGCCAGCAGCCCTCGGGGTACGGCTGTTAGGGAGGGCACCTTC
CDR3 protein: CASSPRGTAVREGTF

J gene: TRBJ1-1
D gene: TRBD1
V gene: TRBV18
clone size: .
CDR3 DNA: TGTGCCAGCTCAGGACAGGGTTCGGGCACTGAAGCTTTCTTT
CDR3 protein: CASSGQGSGTEAFF

J gene: TRBJ1-2
D gene: .
V gene: TRBV6-5
clone size: .
CDR3 DNA: TGTGCCAGCAGTTACCCAAGGGACGCGAACTATGGCTACACCTTC
CDR3 protein: CASSYPRDANYGYTF

J gene: TRBJ1-2
D gene: TRBD1
V gene: TRBV28
clone size: .
CDR3 DNA: TGTGCCTACTCTAGGGGGCGAGACTATGGCTACACCTTC
CDR3 protein: CAYSRGRDYGYTF

J gene: TRBJ2-7
D gene: .
V gene: TRBV10-2
clone size: .
CDR3 DNA: TGCGCCAGCAGTGAGTCGAACCGCGGGGCTCTCTACGAGCAGTACTTC
CDR3 protein: CASSESNRGALYEQYF

J gene: TRBJ1-5
D gene: TRBD1
V gene: TRBV27
clone size: .
CDR3 DNA: TGTGCCAGCAGACACACAGGGGGCGGCAATCAGCCCCAGCATTTT
CDR3 protein: CASRHTGGGNQPQHF

J gene: TRBJ1-2
D gene: .
V gene: TRBV7-2
clone size: .
CDR3 DNA: TGTGCCAGCAGCTTTTCCCGCTCAGCTAACTATGGCTACACCTTC
CDR3 protein: CASSFSRSANYGYTF

J gene: TRBJ2-7
D gene: .
V gene: TRBV19
clone size: once
CDR3 DNA: TGTGCCAGTAGCCATCTCTTCGACAGGAGCTCCTACGAGCAGTACTTC
CDR3 protein: CASSHLFDRSSYEQYF

J gene: TRBJ2-7
D gene: .
V gene: TRBV24-1
clone size: once
CDR3 DNA: TGTGCCACCAGTGATTCAGCAGGGAGAACCAGCTCCTACGAGCAGTACTTC
CDR3 protein: CATSDSAGRTSSYEQYF

J gene: TRBJ2-1
D gene: .
V gene: TRBV12-3/TRBV12-4
clone size: .
CDR3 DNA: TGTGCCAGCAGTTTAGGGGTTAACAATGAGCAGTTCTTC
CDR3 protein: CASSLGVNNEQFF

J gene: TRBJ2-1
D gene: TRBD2
V gene: TRBV5-1
clone size: once
CDR3 DNA: TGCGCCAGCAGCTTGGCAGCGGGAGGACACAATGAGCAGTTCTTC
CDR3 protein: CASSLAAGGHNEQFF

J gene: TRBJ1-2
D gene: .
V gene: TRBV25-1
clone size: .
CDR3 DNA: TGTGCCAGCAGTGAATACTCAGACATTGGCTACACCTTC
CDR3 protein: CASSEYSDIGYTF

J gene: TRBJ1-5
D gene: TRBD1
V gene: TRBV7-2
clone size: .
CDR3 DNA: TGTGCCAGCAGTCCCAGGACAGGGGCCCAGCCCCAGCATTTT
CDR3 protein: CASSPRTGAQPQHF

J gene: TRBJ1-6
D gene: TRBD1
V gene: TRBV5-1
clone size: .
CDR3 DNA: TGCGCCAGCAGGACAAACAGGGGATCGGATTCACCCCTCCACTTT
CDR3 protein: CASRTNRGSDSPLHF

J gene: TRBJ1-6
D gene: TRBD1
V gene: TRBV10-1
clone size: .
CDR3 DNA: TGCGCCAGCAGTAAATCCCCGGGACAGGGGAAGATACCAGACTATAATTCACCCCTCCACTTT
CDR3 protein: CASSKSPGQGKIPDYNSPLHF

J gene: TRBJ2-6
D gene: .
V gene: TRBV6-6
clone size: once
CDR3 DNA: TGTGCCAGCAGTCAAAAAATGTTGTCTGGGGCCAACGTCCTGACTTTC
CDR3 protein: CASSQKMLSGANVLTF

J gene: TRBJ1-2
D gene: .
V gene: TRBV29-1
clone size: once
CDR3 DNA: TGCAGCGTTAGTCTTTCGGGTGCCGGGGGCTACACCTTC
CDR3 protein: CSVSLSGAGGYTF

J gene: TRBJ2-7
D gene: TRBD1
V gene: TRBV6-6
clone size: .
CDR3 DNA: TGTGCCAGCAGTTTCAGCCCGGGACAGGTTTTCGAGCAGTACTTC
CDR3 protein: CASSFSPGQVFEQYF

J gene: TRBJ1-1
D gene: .
V gene: TRBV5-5
clone size: .
CDR3 DNA: TGTGCCAGCAGCGGTTATCTGAACACTGAAGCTTTCTTT
CDR3 protein: CASSGYLNTEAFF

J gene: TRBJ2-1
D gene: TRBD2
V gene: TRBV18
clone size: once
CDR3 DNA: TGTGCCAGCTCACTAGTAACTAGCGGTTCGGACAATGAGCAGTTCTTC
CDR3 protein: CASSLVTSGSDNEQFF

J gene: TRBJ2-3
D gene: .
V gene: TRBV12-5
clone size: .
CDR3 DNA: TGTGCTAGTGCGCGGAGCGGCACAGATACGCAGTATTTT
CDR3 protein: CASARSGTDTQYF

J gene: TRBJ2-2
D gene: .
V gene: TRBV23-1
clone size: once
CDR3 DNA: TGCGCCCGCCGCGAGGGGAGGAGGGGGCGGGAGAACACCGGGGAGCTGTTTTTT
CDR3 protein: CARREGRRGRENTGELFF

J gene: TRBJ2-1
D gene: TRBD2
V gene: TRBV7-9
clone size: .
CDR3 DNA: TGTGCCAGCAGCTTATCGACTAGCGGGGGTTCGGATGAGCAGTTCTTC
CDR3 protein: CASSLSTSGGSDEQFF

J gene: TRBJ1-4
D gene: .
V gene: TRBV5-1
clone size: .
CDR3 DNA: TGCGCCAGCAGCTTGGGGTTCGCTGAAAAACTGTTTTTT
CDR3 protein: CASSLGFAEKLFF

J gene: TRBJ1-4
D gene: TRBD1
V gene: TRBV6-5
clone size: .
CDR3 DNA: TGTGCCAGCAATCAACAGGGGGCGTCAAAACTGTTTTTT
CDR3 protein: CASNQQGASKLFF

J gene: TRBJ1-6
D gene: .
V gene: TRBV6-6
clone size: .
CDR3 DNA: TGTGCCAGCAGTCCAAGGCCTCCAGGGAGCTCCTATAATTCACCCCTCCACTTT
CDR3 protein: CASSPRPPGSSYNSPLHF

J gene: TRBJ2-1
D gene: TRBD2
V gene: TRBV11-1
clone size: .
CDR3 DNA: TGTGCCAGCAGCTCTTGGGGGACTAGCGGGACTAATGAGCAGTTCTTC
CDR3 protein: CASSSWGTSGTNEQFF

J gene: TRBJ1-1
D gene: .
V gene: TRBV3-1/TRBV3-2
clone size: .
CDR3 DNA: TGTGCCAGCAGCCAAGGGAAGAACACTGAAGCTTTCTTT
CDR3 protein: CASSQGKNTEAFF

J gene: TRBJ1-3
D gene: TRBD1
V gene: TRBV7-3
clone size: .
CDR3 DNA: TGTGCCAGCAGTCCGGGACAGGCGTACGGAAACACCATATATTTT
CDR3 protein: CASSPGQAYGNTIYF

J gene: TRBJ1-2
D gene: .
V gene: TRBV7-9
clone size: .
CDR3 DNA: TGTGCCAGCAGCGTCGGACAAGTATACTATGGCTACACCTTC
CDR3 protein: CASSVGQVYYGYTF

J gene: TRBJ2-1
D gene: .
V gene: TRBV19
clone size: .
CDR3 DNA: TGTGCCAGTAGTATAAGGGGAGCCCACAATGAGCAGTTCTTC
CDR3 protein: CASSIRGAHNEQFF

J gene: TRBJ1-4
D gene: .
V gene: TRBV5-6
clone size: once
CDR3 DNA: TGTGCCAGCAGCCGGGGATCTGTTAAGGAAAAACTGTTTTTT
CDR3 protein: CASSRGSVKEKLFF

J gene: TRBJ1-1
D gene: .
V gene: TRBV20-1
clone size: .
CDR3 DNA: TGCAGTGCTAGAGTAGCGGAAGCTTTCTTT
CDR3 protein: CSARVAEAFF

J gene: TRBJ1-5
D gene: .
V gene: TRBV19
clone size: .
CDR3 DNA: TGTGCCAGTAGTAGACAGGCCAATTCGCCCCAGCATTTT
CDR3 protein: CASSRQANSPQHF

J gene: TRBJ1-1
D gene: TRBD1
V gene: TRBV19
clone size: .
CDR3 DNA: TGTGCCAGTAGTATAGGGGACAGGAGAAACACTGAAGCTTTCTTT
CDR3 protein: CASSIGDRRNTEAFF

J gene: TRBJ2-5
D gene: TRBD2
V gene: TRBV5-4
clone size: .
CDR3 DNA: TGTGCCAGCAGCTTGGCTCTGGGACCGGGAGGAGAGACCCAGTACTTC
CDR3 protein: CASSLALGPGGETQYF

J gene: TRBJ2-2
D gene: .
V gene: TRBV28
clone size: .
CDR3 DNA: TGTGCCAGCAGTTACGGTCGTACCGGGGAGCTGTTTTTT
CDR3 protein: CASSYGRTGELFF